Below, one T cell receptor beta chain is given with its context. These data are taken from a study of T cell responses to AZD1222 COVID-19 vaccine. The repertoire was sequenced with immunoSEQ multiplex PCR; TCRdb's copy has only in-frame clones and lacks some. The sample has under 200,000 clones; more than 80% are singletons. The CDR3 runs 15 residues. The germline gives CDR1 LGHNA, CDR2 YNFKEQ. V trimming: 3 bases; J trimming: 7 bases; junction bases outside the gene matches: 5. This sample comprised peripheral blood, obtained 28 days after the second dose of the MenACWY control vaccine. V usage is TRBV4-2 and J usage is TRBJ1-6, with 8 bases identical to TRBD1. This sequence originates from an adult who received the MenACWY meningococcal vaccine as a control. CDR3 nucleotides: TGTGCCAGCAGCCACGGACAGGGCCAGAATTCACCCCTCCACTTT. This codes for CASSHGQGQNSPLHF.